The subject of this entry is one T cell receptor beta chain. CDR3 length: 15 residues. From germline, CDR1 is KGHSH and CDR2 LQKENI. V dropped 3 bases and J dropped 5 bases, with 16 bases sitting between them. Some clones are missing from TCRdb's copy, which holds only in-frame ones; the method was immunoSEQ multiplex PCR. This sample yields 90,000 to 100,000 clones, of which around 80% are seen a single time; roughly 4% belongs to the top ten. The source of the sample is a study of blood T cell repertoires in COVID-19. Whole-study context: Specimens from acute and convalescent COVID-19 originated in the United States, Italy and Spain.

The chain employs TRBV18 and TRBJ1-2, with D perhaps TRBD1 (6 bases). Sequencing input: peripheral blood. This receptor was taken from a man between 60 and 70 years old with acute or convalescent COVID-19. Here the CDR3 reads CASSPTGQETYGYTF. CDR3 sequence (DNA): TGTGCCAGCTCACCTACAGGGCAAGAAACTTATGGCTACACCTTC.